This T cell receptor beta chain emerged from a study of T cells expressing NK-cell markers. The CDR3 is 13 amino acids. CDR1 and CDR2 (germline): DFQATT, SNEGSKA (reference sequence). With the 5' RACE reads reprocessed, TCRdb shows one record per CDR3 protein and no DNA. This repertoire includes 200,000 to 300,000 distinct CDR3 sequences. The chain carries TRBV20-1 and TRBJ1-5; TCRdb calls TRBD1, which cannot be checked without DNA. Sequencing input: blood T cells: a sorted CD56 or NKG2C T cell subset, CD4+ or CD8+ T cells, or bulk PBMC T cells (not recorded which). The sequence was collected from a woman between 18 and 70 years old in good health. CDR3 protein: CSARNRANQPQHF.